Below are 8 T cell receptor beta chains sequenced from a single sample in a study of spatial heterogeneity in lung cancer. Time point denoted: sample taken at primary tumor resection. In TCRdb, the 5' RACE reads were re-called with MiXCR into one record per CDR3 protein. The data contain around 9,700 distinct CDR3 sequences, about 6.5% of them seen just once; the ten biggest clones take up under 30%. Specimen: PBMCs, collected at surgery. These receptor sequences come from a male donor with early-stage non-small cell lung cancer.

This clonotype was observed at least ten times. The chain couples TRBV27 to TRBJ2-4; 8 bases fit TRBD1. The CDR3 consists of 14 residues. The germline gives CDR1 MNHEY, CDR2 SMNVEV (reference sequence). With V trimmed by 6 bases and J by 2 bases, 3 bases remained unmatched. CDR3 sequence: CASRAGGTKNIQYF. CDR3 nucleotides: TGTGCCAGCAGGGCAGGGGGCACCAAAAACATTCAGTACTTC.

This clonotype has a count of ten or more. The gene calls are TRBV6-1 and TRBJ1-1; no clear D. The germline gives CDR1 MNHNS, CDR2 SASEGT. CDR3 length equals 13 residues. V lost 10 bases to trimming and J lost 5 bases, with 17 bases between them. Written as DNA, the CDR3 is TGTGCCACCTCCCGAGATGAAGGGACTGAAGCTTTCTTT. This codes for CATSRDEGTEAFF.

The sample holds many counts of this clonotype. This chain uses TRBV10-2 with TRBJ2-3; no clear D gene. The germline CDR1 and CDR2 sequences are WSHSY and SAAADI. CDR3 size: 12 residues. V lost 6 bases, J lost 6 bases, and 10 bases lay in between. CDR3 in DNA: TGCGCCAGCAGCCCGTCCGGGGATACGCAGTATTTT. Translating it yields CASSPSGDTQYF.

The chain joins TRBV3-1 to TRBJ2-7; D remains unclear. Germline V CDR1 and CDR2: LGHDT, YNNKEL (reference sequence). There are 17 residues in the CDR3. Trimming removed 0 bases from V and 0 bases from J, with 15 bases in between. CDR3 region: CASSQDRGLKASYEQYF. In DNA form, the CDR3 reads TGTGCCAGCAGCCAAGATCGAGGTTTGAAAGCCTCCTACGAGCAGTACTTC.

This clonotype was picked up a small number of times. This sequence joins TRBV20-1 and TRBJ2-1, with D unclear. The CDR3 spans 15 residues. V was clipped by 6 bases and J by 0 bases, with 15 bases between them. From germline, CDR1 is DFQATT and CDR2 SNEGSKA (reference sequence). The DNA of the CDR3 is TGCAGTGCAACGGACGCCTACGGCTCCTACAATGAGCAGTTCTTC. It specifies CSATDAYGSYNEQFF.

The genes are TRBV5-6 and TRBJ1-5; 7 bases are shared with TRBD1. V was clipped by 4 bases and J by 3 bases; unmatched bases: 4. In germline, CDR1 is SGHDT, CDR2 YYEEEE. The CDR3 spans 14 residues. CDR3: CASSRGQFNQPQHF. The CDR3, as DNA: TGTGCCAGCAGCAGGGGACAGTTCAATCAGCCCCAGCATTTT.

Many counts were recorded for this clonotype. CDR3 coding DNA: TGCAGCGGAGACTCAGAATCCACAGATACGCAGTATTTT. This sequence encodes CSGDSESTDTQYF. The genes are TRBV29-1 and TRBJ2-3; D uncertain. The germline V gene encodes CDR1 SQVTM and CDR2 ANQGSEA. The CDR3 has 13 residues. V lost 7 bases, J lost 2 bases, and 13 bases lay in between.

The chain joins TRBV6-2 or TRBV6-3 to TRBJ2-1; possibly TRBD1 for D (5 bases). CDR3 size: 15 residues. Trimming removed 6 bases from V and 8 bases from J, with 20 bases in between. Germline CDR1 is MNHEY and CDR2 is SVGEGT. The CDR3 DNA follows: TGTGCCAGCAGCCGCGCCCAGGGTACCTGGGATGAGCAGTTCTTC. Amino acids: CASSRAQGTWDEQFF.